This T cell receptor (beta chain) was sequenced during a study of cytomegalovirus exposure and HLA in healthy donors. For the study at large: When 398 donors were genotyped, about 80% of them were found to fall in the Caucasian-associated ancestry cluster.

With 60 Vbeta and 13 Jbeta primers, the PCR was carried out. Profiled with immunoSEQ multiplex PCR; TCRdb holds only in-frame clones, not every one. The profile shows roughly 120,000 clones, roughly four fifths of them singletons. Germline CDR1 SGHDN, CDR2 FVKESK. The CDR3 totals 13 residues. V shed 4 bases, J shed 5 bases, and the junction held 3 bases outside the gene matches. The receptor's source is an older woman in good health and CMV-seropositive. Sequencing was done on a sample of PBMCs. The chain links TRBV14 to TRBJ1-2; 8 bases line up with TRBD1. The CDR3 coding sequence is TGTGCCAGCAGCCTATGGACAGGGTATGGCTACACCTTC. It translates to CASSLWTGYGYTF.